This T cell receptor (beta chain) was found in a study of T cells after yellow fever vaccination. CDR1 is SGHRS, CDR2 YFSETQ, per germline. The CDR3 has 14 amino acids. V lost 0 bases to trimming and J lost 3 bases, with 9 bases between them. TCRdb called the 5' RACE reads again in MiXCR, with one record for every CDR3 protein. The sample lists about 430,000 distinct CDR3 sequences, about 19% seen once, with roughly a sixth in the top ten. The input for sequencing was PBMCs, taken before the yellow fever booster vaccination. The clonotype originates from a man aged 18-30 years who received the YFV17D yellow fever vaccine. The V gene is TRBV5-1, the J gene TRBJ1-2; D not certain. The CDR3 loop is CASSLEAEYYGYTF. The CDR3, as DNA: TGCGCCAGCAGCTTGGAGGCGGAGTACTATGGCTACACCTTC.